This passage covers 2 T cell receptor beta chains from one sample sequenced in a study of blood T cells in healthy people across ages. Sample-barcoded 5' priming and a J-beta primer mix drove a second PCR of about 6 to 11 cycles. MiXCR was run by TCRdb on the 5' RACE reads, yielding one entry per CDR3 protein. The profile covers some 940,000 distinct CDR3 sequences, with 25% to 35% appearing a single time and roughly a tenth taken by the ten largest. These same data were also listed under a study on T cells of mothers and their children.

Sequenced sample: blood. Receptors originate from a woman between 40 and 55 years old in good health.

A few counts support this clonotype. The V gene is TRBV20-1, the J gene TRBJ2-7, with 11 bases aligning to TRBD1. This CDR3 comprises 12 residues. The V gene's germline CDR1 is DFQATT and CDR2 SNEGSKA (reference sequence). Trimming removed 6 bases from V and 6 bases from J; junction bases left unmatched: 4. The CDR3 coding sequence is TGCAGTGCAGGGGACAGGGGGAGCGAGCAGTACTTC. Protein sequence: CSAGDRGSEQYF.

Points on this clonotype: Mismatch with germline at one junction end may stem from a read error. V and J are TRBV11-2 and TRBJ2-2, with D tentatively TRBD2 (6 bases). This CDR3 has 14 residues. Per the germline V gene, CDR1 is SGHAT and CDR2 is FQNNGV. The CDR3 loop reads CATSRRGNTGELFF. The CDR3 region has the DNA TGTGCCACCAGCCGGAGGGGAAACACCGGGGAGCTGTTTTTT.